This T cell receptor beta chain was documented in a study of blood T cell repertoires in COVID-19. About the study: The United States, Italy and Spain provided the acute and convalescent COVID-19 samples. T cells, B-cell-depleted T cells, or PBMCs provided the cDNA or gDNA that served as material.

The CDR3 runs 13 residues. From germline, CDR1 is KGHSH and CDR2 LQKENI. V dropped 3 bases and J dropped 5; count of bases not matched to a gene: 2. As handled by the study authors: Nucleated cell number was recorded as an estimate derived from reference gene primer amplification. This table comes from immunoSEQ multiplex PCR, and its TCRdb copy is limited to in-frame clones, with some not included. V and J calls and clone size are given by that table; D and trimming were obtained from the DNA. The sample records tens of thousands of clones, around 88% being singletons. Specimen: peripheral blood. The chain links TRBV18 to TRBJ2-3; 7 bases are a match to TRBD1. The TCR was taken from a man between 70 and 80 years old with acute or convalescent COVID-19. Here the CDR3 DNA reads TGTGCCAGCTCACCCCGACAGGGAGATACGCAGTATTTT. Encoded protein: CASSPRQGDTQYF.